This T cell receptor beta chain emerged from a study of human T cells and chemical hapten exposure. As for the study in general: Weekly diphenylcyclopropenone doses were given to patients' scalps across the roughly 24-week study.

One entry per CDR3 protein, called by TCRdb with MiXCR from the RACE reads. The sample has over 45,000 distinct CDR3 sequences; approximately 9.3% are singletons. Time point described: patch test 1, 2 weeks after DPC sensitization. Treatment meaning: therapeutic diphenylcyclopropenone sensitization with weekly scalp DPC. V lost 3 bases and J 5 bases, leaving 22 bases between the germline ends. This CDR3 region has 18 residues. The germline V gene has CDR1 SGHDN and CDR2 FVKESK. The receptor comes from a woman in her 40s with alopecia areata. Some clones in this sample may be carry-over from other donors' samples. The sample here was whole blood, taken in connection with sensitization to the hapten diphenylcyclopropenone (DPC). This chain uses TRBV14 with TRBJ2-2; a weak D match, TRBD2 (5 bases). CDR3 amino acids: CASSHRLWTGAKTGELFF. The DNA of the CDR3 is TGTGCCAGCAGCCACCGACTATGGACCGGAGCAAAGACCGGGGAGCTGTTTTTT.